Reported below is one T cell receptor (beta chain). Its antigen remains unidentified. Per-nucleotide qualities are absent, and no much larger clonotype sits a single base away. TCRbeta CDR3 regions were amplified from genomic DNA by means of the immunoSEQ Assay, a bias-controlled multiplex PCR. The authors' analysis ran thus. Nucleated cell counts per sample were estimated from amplification of reference gene primers within the assay. Sequence reads were collapsed and filtered to measure the absolute abundance of every unique TCRbeta CDR3 rearrangement. For each sample, productive Simpson clonality was calculated as the square root of Simpson's diversity index over productive rearrangements. Entries here come from immuneACCESS through TCRdb and include only in-frame sequences with V and J called. Some clones fail to appear in such tables; in the studies checked, an unresolved V gene covers under half of the shortfall, and the cause of the remainder is unknown. V, J and clone size derive from that table, while D and trimming were established from the DNA sequence. The sample table contains 300,000 to 350,000 clones; only one count was recorded for around 88% of them. The top ten clonotypes cover 1.5% to 2% of the sample.

Per the germline V gene, SNHLY is the CDR1 and FYNNEI is the CDR2. Here V drops 3 bases and J drops 4 bases, and the junction holds 4 bases not matched to any gene. Including the terminal cysteine and valine, the CDR3 comprises 14 residues. Of the read, only the CDR3 DNA is kept; its 42 bases are in frame from base 1. The data were obtained in a study of blood T cell repertoires in COVID-19 (dated by TCRdb to 2020 to 2021). The study in broad terms: Collaborator samples came from the United States, Italy and Spain and covered acute and convalescent phases of COVID-19. The prospective study material was composed of cDNA or gDNA derived from T cells, B-cell-depleted T cells, or PBMCs. The dataset comprised deeply sampled blood TCRbeta repertoires from subjects exposed to, actively infected with, or recovered from COVID-19. The repertoires were released in a freely available public database intended as a resource for research on the immune response to SARS-CoV-2. Samples were obtained from the ongoing ImmuneRACE study (first 160 participants) and from approximately 1,200 subjects provided by 6 global collaborators. Nearly every sample came with metadata listing a de-identified subject ID, COVID-19 status, age in years and sex. Where available, HLA class I and class II types were obtained from metadata supplied by the sample provider rather than from assay-based typing.

One collaborating source in Seattle enrolled patients during active infection and followed them longitudinally through the course of disease. Each collaborating institution followed its own protocols to collect whole blood in K2EDTA tubes. For TCRbeta analysis, collaborators shipped samples as frozen whole blood, isolated PBMCs, or DNA extracted from either of those sample types. The study at large found these results: The quantity of clinical and demographic metadata differed by source and by participant and was supplied without curation.

This sequence originates from a woman aged 25 to 45 with COVID-19, enrolled during active disease. Recombination linked TRBV2 to TRBJ2-7; TRBD2 fits 9 bases in the junction. The sample comprised peripheral blood. The DNA is as follows: TGTGCCAGCAGTGAGCGGGGGGGCCGGTACGAGCAGTACGTC. The translation is CASSERGGRYEQYV.